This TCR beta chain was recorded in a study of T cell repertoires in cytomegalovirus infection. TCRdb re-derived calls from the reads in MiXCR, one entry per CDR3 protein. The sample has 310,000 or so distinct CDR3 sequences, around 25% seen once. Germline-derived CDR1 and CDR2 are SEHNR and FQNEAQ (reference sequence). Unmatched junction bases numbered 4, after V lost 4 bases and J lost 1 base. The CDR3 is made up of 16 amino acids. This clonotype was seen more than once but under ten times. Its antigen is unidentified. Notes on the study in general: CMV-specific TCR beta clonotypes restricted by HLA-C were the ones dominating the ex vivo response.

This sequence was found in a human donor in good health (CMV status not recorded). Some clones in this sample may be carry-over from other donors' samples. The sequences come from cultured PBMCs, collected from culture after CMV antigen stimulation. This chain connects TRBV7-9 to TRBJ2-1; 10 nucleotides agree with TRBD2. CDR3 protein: CASSYSSGRSYNEQFF. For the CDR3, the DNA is TGTGCCAGCAGCTACAGTAGCGGGAGGTCCTACAATGAGCAGTTCTTC.